This T cell receptor (beta chain) was sequenced in a study of prognosis after radiotherapy for stage I lung cancer. Study overall: The authors enrolled stage I non-small cell lung cancer patients between early 2018 and early 2019. Without exception, patients with non-small cell lung cancer were deemed medically inoperable. The patients comprised about a dozen men and about 6 women, spanning ages about 53 to 90 and having a median of about 70 years.

Trimming cost V 7 bases and J 5 bases, with 14 bases left between them. Germline V lookup: CDR1 SGHTA, CDR2 FQGNSA. The CDR3 is made up of 13 amino acids. In the case of this clonotype: A far larger clone is only one base removed, so a read error is likely.

The study amplified the TCR beta CDR3 region from genomic DNA. This amplification was carried out by two rounds of multiplex PCR. First-round PCR used primers specific to each TRBV and TRBJ gene. TCRdb redid the calling of the multiplex PCR reads with MiXCR, one entry per CDR3 protein. The table includes some 30,000 distinct CDR3 sequences, 48% detected once. The genes are TRBV7-2 and TRBJ1-2; a weak D match, TRBD1 (5 bases). The clonotype comes from a donor of 50 years or more with non-small cell lung cancer. Material: PBMCs, obtained before or after stereotactic body radiation therapy (not recorded which). This chain's CDR3 is CASIRGDRYGYTF. The CDR3 nucleotides read TGTGCCAGCATCCGAGGGGATAGGTATGGCTACACCTTC. Filled out from reference TRBV7-2 and TRBJ1-2, the complete variable domain reads GAGVSQSPSNKVTEKGKDVELRCDPISGHTALYWYRQSLGQGLEFLIYFQGNSAPDKSGLPSDRFSAERTGGSVSTLTIQRTQQEDSAVYLCASIRGDRYGYTFGSGTRLTVV.